This TCR beta chain was sequenced for a study of blood T cell repertoires in COVID-19. Study as a whole: In each case, the material was cDNA or gDNA derived from T cells, B-cell-depleted T cells, or PBMCs.

Deletions cut 4 bases from V and 4 bases from J, with 17 bases between. The CDR3 length is 16 residues. Germline CDR1 and CDR2: LGHNA and YNFKEQ. Original handling: Amplification with reference gene primers provided the estimates of nucleated cell counts. Some clones are missing from TCRdb's copy, which holds only in-frame ones; the method was immunoSEQ multiplex PCR. V, J and clone size are those of that table, while D and trimming were read from the DNA. The sample shows around 40,000 clones, approximately 85% of them seen only once. Specimen: peripheral blood. This clonotype was sampled from a human donor in a cohort sampled during active COVID-19. This sequence joins TRBV4-2 and TRBJ1-3; D unclear. CDR3 coding DNA: TGTGCCAGCAGCCCTCCCAGTGGGGAGACCGGAAACACCATATATTTT. Translating it yields CASSPPSGETGNTIYF.